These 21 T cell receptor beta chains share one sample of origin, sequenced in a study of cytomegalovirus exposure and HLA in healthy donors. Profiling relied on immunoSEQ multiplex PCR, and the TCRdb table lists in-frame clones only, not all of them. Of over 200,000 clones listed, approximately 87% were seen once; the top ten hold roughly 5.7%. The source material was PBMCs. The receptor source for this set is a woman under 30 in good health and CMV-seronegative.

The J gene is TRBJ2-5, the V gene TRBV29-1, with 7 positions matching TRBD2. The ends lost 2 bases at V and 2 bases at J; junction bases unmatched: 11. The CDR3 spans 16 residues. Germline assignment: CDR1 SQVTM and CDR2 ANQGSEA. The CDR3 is CSVEWPPGGRQETQYF. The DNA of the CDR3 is TGCAGCGTTGAATGGCCCCCGGGGGGAAGGCAAGAGACCCAGTACTTC.

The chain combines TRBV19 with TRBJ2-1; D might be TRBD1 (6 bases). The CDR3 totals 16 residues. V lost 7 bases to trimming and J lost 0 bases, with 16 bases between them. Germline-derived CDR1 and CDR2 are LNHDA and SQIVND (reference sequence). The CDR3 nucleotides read TGTGCCAGTAACCCGACAGGTGCTAGCTCCTACAATGAGCAGTTCTTC. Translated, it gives CASNPTGASSYNEQFF. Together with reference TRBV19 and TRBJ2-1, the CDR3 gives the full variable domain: DGGITQSPKYLFRKEGQNVTLSCEQNLNHDAMYWYRQDPGQGLRLIYYSQIVNDFQKGDIAEGYSVSREKKESFPLTVTSAQKNPTAFYLCASNPTGASSYNEQFFGPGTRLTVL.

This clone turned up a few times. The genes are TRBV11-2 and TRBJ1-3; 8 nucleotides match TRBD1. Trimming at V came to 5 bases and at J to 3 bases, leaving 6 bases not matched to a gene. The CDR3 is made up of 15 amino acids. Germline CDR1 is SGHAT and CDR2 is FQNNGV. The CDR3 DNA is TGTGCCAGCAGCCCCCAGGGGGCCGATGGAAACACCATATATTTT. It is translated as CASSPQGADGNTIYF.

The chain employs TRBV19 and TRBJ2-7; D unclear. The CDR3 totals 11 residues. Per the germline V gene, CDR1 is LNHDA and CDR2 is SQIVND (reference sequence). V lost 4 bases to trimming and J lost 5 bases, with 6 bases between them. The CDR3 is CASSTDDEQYF. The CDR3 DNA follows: TGTGCCAGTAGTACCGACGACGAGCAGTACTTC.

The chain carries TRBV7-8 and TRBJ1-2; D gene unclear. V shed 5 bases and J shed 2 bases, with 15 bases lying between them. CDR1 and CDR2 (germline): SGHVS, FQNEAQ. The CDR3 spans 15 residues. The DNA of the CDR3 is TGTGCCAGCAGCATAATGTCAGTTCCAAACTATGGCTACACCTTC. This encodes CASSIMSVPNYGYTF.

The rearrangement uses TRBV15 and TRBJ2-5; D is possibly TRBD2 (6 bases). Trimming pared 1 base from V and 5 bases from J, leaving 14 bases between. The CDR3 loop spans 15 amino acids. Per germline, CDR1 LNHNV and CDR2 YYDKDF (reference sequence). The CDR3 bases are TGTGCCACCAGCAGAGGAGGGAGGAGGGCGGAGACCCAGTACTTC. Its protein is CATSRGGRRAETQYF.

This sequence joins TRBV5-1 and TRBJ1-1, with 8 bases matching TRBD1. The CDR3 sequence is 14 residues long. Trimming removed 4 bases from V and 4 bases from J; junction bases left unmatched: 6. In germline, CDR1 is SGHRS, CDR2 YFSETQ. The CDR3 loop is CASSDTGGITEAFF. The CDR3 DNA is TGCGCCAGCAGCGATACAGGGGGGATCACTGAAGCTTTCTTT.

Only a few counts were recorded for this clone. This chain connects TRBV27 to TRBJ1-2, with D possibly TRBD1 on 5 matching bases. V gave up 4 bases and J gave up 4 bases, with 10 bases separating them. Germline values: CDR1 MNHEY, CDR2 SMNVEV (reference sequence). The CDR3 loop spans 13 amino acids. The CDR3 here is CASSYPGGYGYTF. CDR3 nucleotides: TGTGCCAGCAGTTACCCCGGGGGCTATGGCTACACCTTC.

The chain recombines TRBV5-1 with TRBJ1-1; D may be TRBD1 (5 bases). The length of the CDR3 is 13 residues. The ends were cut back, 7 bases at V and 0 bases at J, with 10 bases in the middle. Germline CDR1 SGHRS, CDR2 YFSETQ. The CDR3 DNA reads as TGCGCCAGCGGGGACGGGGTGAACACTGAAGCTTTCTTT. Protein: CASGDGVNTEAFF.

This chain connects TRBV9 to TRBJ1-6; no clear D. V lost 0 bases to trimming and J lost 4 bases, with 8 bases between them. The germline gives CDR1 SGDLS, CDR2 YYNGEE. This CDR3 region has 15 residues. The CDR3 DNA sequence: TGTGCCAGCAGCGTAGGGAATTTTTATAATTCACCCCTCCACTTT. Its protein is CASSVGNFYNSPLHF.

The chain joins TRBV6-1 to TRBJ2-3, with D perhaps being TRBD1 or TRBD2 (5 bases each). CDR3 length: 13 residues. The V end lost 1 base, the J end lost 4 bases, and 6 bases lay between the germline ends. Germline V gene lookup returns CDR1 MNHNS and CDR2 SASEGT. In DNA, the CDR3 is TGTGCCAGCAGTGAAGTGGGGGCAGATACGCAGTATTTT. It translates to CASSEVGADTQYF.

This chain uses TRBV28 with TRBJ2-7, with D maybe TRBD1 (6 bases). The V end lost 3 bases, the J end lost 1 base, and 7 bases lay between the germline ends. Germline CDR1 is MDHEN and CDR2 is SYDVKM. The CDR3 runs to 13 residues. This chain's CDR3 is CASSFGQSYEQYF. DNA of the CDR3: TGTGCCAGCAGTTTCGGACAGTCCTACGAGCAGTACTTC.

CDR3 nucleotides: TGCAGCGTTGATAGGGGAATTCGGAGTGAAGCTTTCTTT. This encodes CSVDRGIRSEAFF. The chain employs TRBV29-1 and TRBJ1-1; the D gene is possibly TRBD1 (5 bases). The germline V gene encodes CDR1 SQVTM and CDR2 ANQGSEA. This CDR3 has 13 residues. V was pared by 3 bases and J by 7 bases, with 15 bases between.

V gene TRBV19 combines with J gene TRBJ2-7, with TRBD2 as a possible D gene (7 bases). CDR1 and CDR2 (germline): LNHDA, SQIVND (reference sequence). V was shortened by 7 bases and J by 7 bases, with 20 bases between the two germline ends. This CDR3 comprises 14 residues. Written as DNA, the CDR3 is TGTGCCAGTAATAGGGGGACTACGATTAAGGAGCAGTACTTC. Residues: CASNRGTTIKEQYF.

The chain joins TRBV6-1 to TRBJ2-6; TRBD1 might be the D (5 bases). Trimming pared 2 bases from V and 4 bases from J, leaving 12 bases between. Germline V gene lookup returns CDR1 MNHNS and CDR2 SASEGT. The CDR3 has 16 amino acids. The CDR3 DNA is TGTGCCAGCAGTGAATGGACCCCAGGGGGGGCCAACGTCCTGACTTTC. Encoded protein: CASSEWTPGGANVLTF.

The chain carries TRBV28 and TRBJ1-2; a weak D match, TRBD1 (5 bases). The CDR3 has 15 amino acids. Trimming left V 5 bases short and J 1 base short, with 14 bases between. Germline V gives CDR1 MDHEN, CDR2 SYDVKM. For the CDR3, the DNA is TGTGCCAGCAGTATCTCCGGGACGGTTAACTATGGCTACACCTTC. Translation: CASSISGTVNYGYTF.

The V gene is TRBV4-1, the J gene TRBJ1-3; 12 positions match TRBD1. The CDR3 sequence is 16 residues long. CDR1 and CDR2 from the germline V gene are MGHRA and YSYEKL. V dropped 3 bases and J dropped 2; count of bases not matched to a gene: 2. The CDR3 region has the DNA TGCGCCAGCAGCCAGGGACAGGGGGCTACTGGAAACACCATATATTTT. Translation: CASSQGQGATGNTIYF.

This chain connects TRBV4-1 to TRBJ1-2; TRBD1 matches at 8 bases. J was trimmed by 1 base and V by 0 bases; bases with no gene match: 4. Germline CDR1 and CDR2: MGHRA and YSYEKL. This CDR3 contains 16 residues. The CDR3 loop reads CASSQDAGQDNYGYTF. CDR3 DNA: TGCGCCAGCAGCCAAGATGCGGGACAGGATAACTATGGCTACACCTTC.

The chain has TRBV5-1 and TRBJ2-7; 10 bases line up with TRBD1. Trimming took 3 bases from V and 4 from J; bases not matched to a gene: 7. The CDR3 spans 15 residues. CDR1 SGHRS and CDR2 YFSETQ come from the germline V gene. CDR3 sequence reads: CASSSAGQGSYEQYF. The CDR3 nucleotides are TGCGCCAGCAGCTCGGCGGGACAGGGGTCGTACGAGCAGTACTTC.

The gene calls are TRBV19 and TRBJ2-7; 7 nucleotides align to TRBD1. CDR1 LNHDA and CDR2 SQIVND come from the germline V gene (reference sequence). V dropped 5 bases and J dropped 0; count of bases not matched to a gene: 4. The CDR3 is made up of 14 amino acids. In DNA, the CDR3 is TGTGCCAGTAGTCCTCGGGACAGCTCCTACGAGCAGTACTTC. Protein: CASSPRDSSYEQYF.

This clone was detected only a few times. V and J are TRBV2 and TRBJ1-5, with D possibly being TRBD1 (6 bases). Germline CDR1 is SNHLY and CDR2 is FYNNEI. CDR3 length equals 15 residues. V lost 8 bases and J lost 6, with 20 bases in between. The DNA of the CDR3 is TGTGCCAGCTCCCAAGGGGGAACCCCCGGTCAGCCCCAGCATTTT. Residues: CASSQGGTPGQPQHF. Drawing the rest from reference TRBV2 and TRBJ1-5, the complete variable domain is EPEVTQTPSHQVTQMGQEVILRCVPISNHLYFYWYRQILGQKVEFLVSFYNNEISEKSEIFDDQFSVERPDGSNFTLKIRSTKLEDSAMYFCASSQGGTPGQPQHFGDGTRLSIL.